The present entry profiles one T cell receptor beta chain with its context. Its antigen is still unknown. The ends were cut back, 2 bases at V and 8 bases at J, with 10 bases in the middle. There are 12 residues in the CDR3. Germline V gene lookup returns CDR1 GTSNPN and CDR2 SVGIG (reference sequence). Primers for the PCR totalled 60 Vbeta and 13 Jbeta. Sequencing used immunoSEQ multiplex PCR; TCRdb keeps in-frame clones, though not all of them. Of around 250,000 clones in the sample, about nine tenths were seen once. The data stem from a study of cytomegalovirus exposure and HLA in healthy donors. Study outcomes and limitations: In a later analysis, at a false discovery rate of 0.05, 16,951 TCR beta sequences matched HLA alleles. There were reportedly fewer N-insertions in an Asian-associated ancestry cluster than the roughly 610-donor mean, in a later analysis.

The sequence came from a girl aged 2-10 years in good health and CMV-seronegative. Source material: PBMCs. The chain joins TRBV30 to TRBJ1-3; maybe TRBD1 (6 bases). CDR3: CAWSLGGDTIYF. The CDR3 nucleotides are TGTGCCTGGAGTTTAGGGGGAGACACCATATATTTT.